This note documents a single TCR beta chain sequence. Its antigen is as yet unknown. The sample originates from a study of T-cell memory formation after mild COVID-19. Study-level findings and limits: Among clones peaking at day 37 in the second wave, SARS-CoV-2 specificity remained unconfirmed.

TCRdb re-analysed the 5' RACE reads in MiXCR, keeping a single row per CDR3 protein. The sample holds about 400,000 distinct CDR3 sequences; more than 20% are singletons and the top ten take around 13%. This CDR3 comprises 14 residues. Per the germline V gene, CDR1 is DFQATT and CDR2 is SNEGSKA (reference sequence). V trimming: 6 bases; J trimming: 5 bases; junction bases outside the gene matches: 10. This rearrangement joins TRBV20-1 to TRBJ2-1; 7 nucleotides match TRBD2. The specimen was PBMCs or a T cell subset sorted from them (not recorded which). The sequence came from an adult woman who had mild COVID-19 (a few samples of this study predate the infection). Cell type and time point are not known. The CDR3 nucleotides read TGCAGTGCCCGACGGCTAGCGGTTCACAATGAGCAGTTCTTC. Protein: CSARRLAVHNEQFF.